This T cell receptor beta chain stems from a study of cytomegalovirus exposure and HLA in healthy donors. Turning to this clone: What it binds is unknown.

Primers: 60 Vbeta forward and 13 Jbeta reverse. Data came from immunoSEQ multiplex PCR; TCRdb stores just in-frame clones and leaves some out. The table has 85,000 to 130,000 clones, 65% to 85% seen once; the top ten hold roughly 2.9%. The CDR3 spans 15 residues. In germline, CDR1 is MDHEN, CDR2 SYDVKM. With 5 bases removed from V and 5 bases from J, the gap between germline ends came to 13 bases. Study-level points and caveats: Reportedly, a later analysis found an Asian-associated ancestry cluster had fewer N-insertions than the approximately 640-donor mean. In a later analysis, specific HLA alleles were associated with around 17,000 TCR beta sequences at a 0.05 false discovery rate.

The sequence was obtained from a male donor in good health and CMV-seropositive. Sequencing was done on a sample of PBMCs. The chain couples TRBV28 to TRBJ1-6; D remains ambiguous. CDR3 sequence (DNA): TGTGCCAGCAGTGTCGGAGGTTCAGATAATTCACCCCTCCACTTT. Translating gives CASSVGGSDNSPLHF.